The present TCR beta chain was sequenced within a study of Ad26.COV2.S vaccination and SARS-CoV-2 variants. Study context: A participant enrolled in the COV1001 Ad26.COV2.S trial arm provided the sample.

Notes on the study in general: Among vaccine recipients, spike-specific TCR breadth exceeded that of placebo recipients. Non-spike TCR breadth was similar in vaccine and placebo recipients.

The table came from immunoSEQ multiplex PCR; TCRdb's copy has only in-frame clones and leaves some out. In the table there are roughly 420,000 clones, approximately 88% of which are singletons. Treatment: around 19 received Ad26.COV2.S at low or high dose, single or two shots; several received placebo; per-sample allocation not given. Sampling happened 63 days after the first vaccine or placebo injection. Boston provided a donor who was an adult aged 18-55 years. Germline V gene data show CDR1 as SQVTM and CDR2 as ANQGSEA. V gave up 4 bases and J gave up 0 bases, with 15 bases separating them. The CDR3 has 15 residues. A note on this clone: What it binds is not known.

Sequencing used peripheral blood, obtained in a trial of Ad26.COV2.S vaccine versus placebo. The chain links TRBV29-1 to TRBJ1-1; D is possibly TRBD1 (6 bases). The receptor's source is a person between 18 and 65 years old who received the Ad26.COV2.S COVID-19 vaccine or a placebo. The CDR3: CSVAGQGPMNTEAFF. In DNA form, the CDR3 reads TGCAGCGTTGCGGGCCAGGGGCCTATGAACACTGAAGCTTTCTTT.